This T cell receptor (beta chain) comes out of a study of T cell repertoires in cytomegalovirus infection. In the study overall: Researchers turned to recently identified HLA-C-restricted CMV epitopes as well as well-studied HLA-B-restricted ones. Both a matching HLA type and CMV infection were indicated by public TCR beta signatures.

CDR3 length equals 12 residues. Germline V CDR1 and CDR2: SQVTM, ANQGSEA. The V and J ends lost 6 bases and 2 bases, in that order; junction bases with no gene match: 3. Worth noting for this clonotype: Its antigen is as yet unknown.

TCRdb re-called the reads with MiXCR, one entry per CDR3 protein. Among some 800,000 distinct CDR3 sequences listed, over 25% were seen once. Points from the study as a whole: CMV carriers with the relevant HLA were identified by cumulative public TCR beta family frequency. CMV-specific HLA-C-restricted TCR beta clonotypes dominated the ex vivo response.

The chain employs TRBV29-1 and TRBJ1-1, with TRBD1 matching over 7 bases. The sequence came from a human donor in good health (CMV status not recorded). Some clones in this sample may be carry-over from other donors' samples. Sequencing was performed on cultured CD8+ T cells from PBMCs, taken from culture after CMV antigen stimulation. CDR3 DNA: TGCAGCGTAGGGACAGCAAACACTGAAGCTTTCTTT. Its translation is CSVGTANTEAFF.